What follows are 21 T cell receptor beta chains derived from one specimen sequenced in a study of cytomegalovirus exposure and HLA in healthy donors. It was with 60 Vbeta and 13 Jbeta primers that the PCR ran. Method: immunoSEQ multiplex PCR; TCRdb's copy keeps in-frame clones and lacks some. Here the sample spans over 150,000 clones, around four fifths being singletons. The sequencing input was PBMCs. Source of these receptors: a girl aged 2 to 10 in good health and CMV-seropositive.

The V and J genes are TRBV5-1 and TRBJ2-5; 8 bases are a match to TRBD2. Per the germline V gene, CDR1 is SGHRS and CDR2 is YFSETQ. The CDR3 contains 16 residues. V shed 2 bases and J 5 bases; nucleotides not matched to a gene: 11. CDR3 in amino acids: CASSFIREGRSETQYF. The CDR3 DNA reads TGCGCCAGCAGCTTTATACGGGAGGGCCGGTCGGAGACCCAGTACTTC.

This clone was found once. The chain employs TRBV18 and TRBJ2-7; 7 bases line up with TRBD1. CDR3 size: 13 residues. The J segment lost 5 bases and the V segment lost 6 bases, leaving 7 bases of the junction unmatched. The V gene's germline CDR1 is KGHSH and CDR2 LQKENI. The CDR3 coding sequence is TGTGCCAGCTCTATTAACACAGGGGACGAGCAGTACTTC. Protein sequence: CASSINTGDEQYF.

The genes are TRBV6-5 and TRBJ2-1; possible D gene TRBD1, 5 bases. CDR1 is MNHEY and CDR2 is SVGAGI in the germline V gene. The length of the CDR3 is 12 residues. V was clipped by 5 bases and J by 4 bases, with 6 bases between them. CDR3 DNA: TGTGCCAGCAGTAAGGGGTACAATGAGCAGTTCTTC. Protein product: CASSKGYNEQFF.

This clone was seen just once. This chain uses TRBV5-8 with TRBJ2-7, with 10 nucleotides matching TRBD2. CDR1 and CDR2 from the germline V gene are SGHTS and YDEGEE. V shed 4 bases and J 9 bases; nucleotides not matched to a gene: 10. This CDR3 comprises 14 residues. The CDR3 nucleotides are TGTGCCAGCAGCGAGCCGGGACTAGCGACCTGGCAGTACTTC. It codes for CASSEPGLATWQYF.

The chain is built from TRBV27 and TRBJ1-4, with D unresolved. CDR1 and CDR2 (germline): MNHEY, SMNVEV (reference sequence). V was trimmed by 5 bases and J by 5 bases, leaving 12 bases between them. This CDR3 is 14 amino acids long. In DNA form, the CDR3 reads TGTGCCAGCAGTCTCCGGGGAGGGAATGAAAAACTGTTTTTT. Protein sequence: CASSLRGGNEKLFF.

This clone was recorded a few times. This chain links TRBV10-3 with TRBJ2-7; D might be TRBD2 (5 bases). Trimming took off 5 bases at V and 2 bases at J, with 10 bases between the two ends. This CDR3 region has 13 residues. The germline V gene has CDR1 ENHRY and CDR2 SYGVKD. CDR3 DNA: TGTGCCATCAGTCTACGGGAAGCCTACGAGCAGTACTTC. Its protein product is CAISLREAYEQYF.

This clone was recorded once. V gene TRBV5-1 combines with J gene TRBJ2-7; possible D gene TRBD2, 5 bases. V dropped 0 bases and J dropped 0 bases, with 13 bases sitting between them. The CDR3 is 16 residues long. Germline CDR1 and CDR2: SGHRS and YFSETQ. DNA of the CDR3: TGCGCCAGCAGCTTGGCGATGGGAGTGAGCTCCTACGAGCAGTACTTC. This encodes CASSLAMGVSSYEQYF.

This chain uses TRBV30 with TRBJ2-7; 8 nucleotides line up with TRBD1. Germline V lookup: CDR1 GTSNPN, CDR2 SVGIG (reference sequence). The CDR3 totals 13 residues. J gave up 6 bases and V 4 bases, and 8 bases lay outside the gene matches. The CDR3 sequence is CAWNPGQGSEQYF. The CDR3 coding sequence is TGTGCCTGGAACCCCGGACAGGGCTCCGAGCAGTACTTC.

This clone was counted a single time. This chain connects TRBV28 to TRBJ2-1, with 12 bases fitting TRBD2. The CDR3 length is 16 residues. Germline V gives CDR1 MDHEN, CDR2 SYDVKM. V dropped 3 bases and J dropped 7; count of bases not matched to a gene: 7. CDR3 coding DNA: TGTGCCAGCAGTTTTGGGGAACTAGCGGGAGGAAATGAGCAGTTCTTC. It is translated as CASSFGELAGGNEQFF.

This clone was recorded only once. V gene TRBV2 combines with J gene TRBJ1-3, with D unresolved. V was pared by 8 bases and J by 4 bases, with 9 bases between. The length of the CDR3 is 12 residues. CDR1 is SNHLY and CDR2 is FYNNEI in the germline V gene. The CDR3 nucleotides are TGTGCCAGCGGGCGCACAGGAAACACCATATATTTT. It specifies CASGRTGNTIYF.

The V gene is TRBV5-1, the J gene TRBJ1-2, with a possible D match to TRBD1 (6 bases). V shed 0 bases and J shed 6 bases, with 9 bases lying between them. Germline assignment: CDR1 SGHRS and CDR2 YFSETQ. CDR3 length: 13 residues. In DNA form, the CDR3 reads TGCGCCAGCAGCTTGGAGGGGGGGCATGGCTACACCTTC. Translated, it gives CASSLEGGHGYTF.

The chain joins TRBV4-1 to TRBJ2-1; TRBD1 aligns across 7 bases. CDR1 and CDR2 from the germline V gene are MGHRA and YSYEKL. The CDR3 has 17 residues. With V trimmed by 3 bases and J by 4 bases, 12 bases remained unmatched. As DNA, the CDR3 is TGCGCCAGCAGCCATTTAGGTAAGGGACAGTCTTACAATGAGCAGTTCTTC. Encoded protein: CASSHLGKGQSYNEQFF.

The chain couples TRBV5-1 to TRBJ2-7; TRBD2 might be the D (6 bases). Germline loops: CDR1 SGHRS, CDR2 YFSETQ. The CDR3 runs 15 residues. Trimming shortened V by 0 bases and J by 3 bases, and 13 bases separated the two germline ends. CDR3 sequence: CASSLAPGAHYEQYF. The CDR3 nucleotides read TGCGCCAGCAGCTTGGCGCCGGGAGCACACTACGAGCAGTACTTC.

V gene TRBV28 combines with J gene TRBJ1-4; the D gene is possibly TRBD1 (5 bases). Trimming took 5 bases from V and 8 from J, leaving 21 bases between them. The CDR3 spans 16 residues. Germline loops: CDR1 MDHEN, CDR2 SYDVKM. CDR3 residues: CASSLLKRTLGEKLFF. CDR3 nucleotide sequence: TGTGCCAGCAGTCTCCTGAAACGGACACTTGGGGAAAAACTGTTTTTT.

The chain links TRBV19 to TRBJ2-7; TRBD1 aligns across 9 bases. V shed 9 bases, J shed 4 bases, and the junction held 10 bases outside the gene matches. The CDR3 is 14 amino acids. Germline values: CDR1 LNHDA, CDR2 SQIVND (reference sequence). The DNA for the CDR3 is TGTGCCAGCGCGACCGGGACAGGGAGTTACGAGCAGTACTTC. Protein sequence: CASATGTGSYEQYF.

This chain joins TRBV6-1 and TRBJ1-1; D is possibly TRBD1 (6 bases). The CDR3 is 14 residues long. CDR1 is MNHNS, CDR2 SASEGT, per germline. Trimming took 7 bases from V and 4 from J, leaving 16 bases between them. The CDR3 DNA follows: TGTGCCAGCACATACAGGGCTGGAGGCACTGAAGCTTTCTTT. As protein: CASTYRAGGTEAFF.

The genes are TRBV6-5 and TRBJ2-7; D is undetermined. The ends were cut back, 0 bases at V and 3 bases at J, with 9 bases in the middle. Per the germline V gene, CDR1 is MNHEY and CDR2 is SVGAGI. The CDR3 covers 14 residues. CDR3 nucleotides: TGTGCCAGCAGTTACTCACTCGCCAACTACGAGCAGTACTTC. Translated, it gives CASSYSLANYEQYF.

The V gene is TRBV6-1, the J gene TRBJ2-7; D uncertain. The CDR3 sequence is 12 residues long. Germline CDR1 MNHNS, CDR2 SASEGT. The V and J ends lost 3 bases and 3 bases respectively, with 6 bases between them. Here the CDR3 DNA reads TGTGCCAGCAGTGAGTACAACTACGAGCAGTACTTC. It codes for CASSEYNYEQYF.

The gene calls are TRBV30 and TRBJ2-3, with 9 bases identical to TRBD2. Trimming took 5 bases from V and 5 from J; bases not matched to a gene: 8. Germline assignment: CDR1 GTSNPN and CDR2 SVGIG (reference sequence). The CDR3 length is 14 residues. CDR3 sequence reads: CAWDLAGRLDTQYF. As DNA, the CDR3 is TGTGCCTGGGACCTAGCGGGGCGGTTAGATACGCAGTATTTT. Combining the CDR3 with reference TRBV30 and TRBJ2-3 gives the whole variable domain SQTIHQWPATLVQPVGSPLSLECTVEGTSNPNLYWYRQAAGRGLQLLFYSVGIGQISSEVPQNLSASRPQDRQFILSSKKLLLSDSGFYLCAWDLAGRLDTQYFGPGTRLTVL.

V gene TRBV5-1 combines with J gene TRBJ2-7; maybe TRBD2 (6 bases). V was cut by 4 bases and J by 7 bases, with 18 bases left in between. CDR3 size: 14 residues. The germline V gene encodes CDR1 SGHRS and CDR2 YFSETQ. The CDR3 nucleotides are TGCGCCAGCAGCCTCCTAGCGCAAGCTGGGGAGCAGTACTTC. It encodes CASSLLAQAGEQYF.

This rearrangement joins TRBV6-5 to TRBJ1-6, with D perhaps matching TRBD1 (5 bases). V lost 1 base and J lost 7, with 11 bases in between. Germline lookup yields CDR1 MNHEY and CDR2 SVGAGI. The CDR3 runs to 15 residues. This CDR3 reads CASSYFSGSNSPLHF. In nucleotides, the CDR3 is TGTGCCAGCAGTTACTTCTCAGGGTCCAATTCACCCCTCCACTTT.